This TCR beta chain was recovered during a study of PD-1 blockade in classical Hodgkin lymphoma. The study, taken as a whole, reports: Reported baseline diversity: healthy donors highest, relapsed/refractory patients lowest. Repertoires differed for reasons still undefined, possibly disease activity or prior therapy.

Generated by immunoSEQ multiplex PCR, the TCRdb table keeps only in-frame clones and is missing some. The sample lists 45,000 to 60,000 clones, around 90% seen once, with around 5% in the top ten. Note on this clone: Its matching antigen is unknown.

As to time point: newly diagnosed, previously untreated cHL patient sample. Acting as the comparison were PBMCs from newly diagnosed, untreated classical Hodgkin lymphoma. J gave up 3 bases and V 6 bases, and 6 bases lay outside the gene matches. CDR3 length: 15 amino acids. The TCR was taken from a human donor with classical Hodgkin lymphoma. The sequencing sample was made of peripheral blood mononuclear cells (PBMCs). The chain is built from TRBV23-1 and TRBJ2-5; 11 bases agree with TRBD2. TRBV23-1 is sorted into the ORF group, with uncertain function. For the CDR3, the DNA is TGCGCCAGCAGCCAGCCGGGACTAGCGGAAGAGACCCAGTACTTC. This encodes CASSQPGLAEETQYF.